This passage covers 27 T cell receptor beta chains from one sample sequenced in a study of blood T cell repertoires in COVID-19. Profiling relied on immunoSEQ multiplex PCR, and the TCRdb table lists in-frame clones only, not all of them. This sample has about 120,000 clones, with approximately 74% found just once. The sequencing sample was made of peripheral blood. The source of these receptors is a man in his 60s with acute or convalescent COVID-19.

This clone was counted a single time. V and J are TRBV6-1 and TRBJ2-4, with 11 bases aligning to TRBD1. V was pared by 3 bases and J by 4 bases, with 5 bases of the junction left unmatched. Germline V CDR1 and CDR2: MNHNS, SASEGT. CDR3 size: 16 residues. CDR3 sequence: CASSDGTGGTKNIQYF. The CDR3 DNA is TGTGCCAGCAGTGACGGGACAGGGGGAACAAAAAACATTCAGTACTTC.

This chain uses TRBV11-3 with TRBJ2-7; a weak D match, TRBD1 (6 bases). The germline gives CDR1 SGHNT, CDR2 YENEEA. The germline V and J ends were trimmed by 2 bases and 5 bases, with 13 bases remaining between them. The length of the CDR3 is 14 residues. The CDR3 DNA follows: TGTGCCAGCAGCTTATCTCAGGGGATCAACGAGCAGTACTTC. It is translated as CASSLSQGINEQYF.

This clone came up a few times. This chain links TRBV6-5 with TRBJ1-1; tentatively, D is TRBD1 (6 bases). The CDR3 has 15 amino acids. CDR1 MNHEY and CDR2 SVGAGI come from the germline V gene. V lost 7 bases and J 11 bases, leaving 26 bases between the germline ends. CDR3 in DNA: TGTGCCAGCACCTACCTCTCAGGACAGTCTTATCCCGCTTTCTTT. Translating it yields CASTYLSGQSYPAFF.

The genes are TRBV19 and TRBJ1-2; TRBD1 matches at 9 bases. The CDR3 is made up of 16 amino acids. The V gene end was trimmed by 6 bases and the J gene end by 4 bases; junction bases not matched to a gene: 12. Germline lookup yields CDR1 LNHDA and CDR2 SQIVND (reference sequence). DNA of the CDR3: TGTGCCAGTAGCCCTGCCCCACAGGGGGCAGGCTATGGCTACACCTTC. Translated, it gives CASSPAPQGAGYGYTF.

J is TRBJ1-5 and V is TRBV4-2; D is undetermined. The V gene lost 0 bases and the J gene lost 0 bases, with 12 bases spanning the gap. The CDR3 has 17 amino acids. In germline, CDR1 is LGHNA, CDR2 YNFKEQ. The DNA of the CDR3 is TGTGCCAGCAGCCAAGATTCGAACACGTATAGCAATCAGCCCCAGCATTTT. Protein product: CASSQDSNTYSNQPQHF.

This sequence joins TRBV5-5 and TRBJ2-1; 10 nucleotides line up with TRBD1. From germline, CDR1 is SGHKS and CDR2 YYEKEE (reference sequence). The V and J ends lost 4 bases and 12 bases, in that order; junction bases with no gene match: 13. The CDR3 runs 15 residues. The chain's CDR3 is CASSHDPGQGYVQFF. CDR3 sequence (DNA): TGTGCCAGCAGCCATGACCCGGGACAGGGGTATGTGCAGTTCTTC. Filled out from reference TRBV5-5 and TRBJ2-1, the complete variable domain reads DAGVTQSPTHLIKTRGQQVTLRCSPISGHKSVSWYQQVLGQGPQFIFQYYEKEERGRGNFPDRFSARQFPNYSSELNVNALLLGDSALYLCASSHDPGQGYVQFFGPGTRLTVL.

V and J are TRBV6-6 and TRBJ2-1; the match to TRBD2 covers 7 bases. J gave up 9 bases and V 0 bases, and 5 bases lay outside the gene matches. The CDR3 spans 14 residues. CDR1 and CDR2 (germline): MNHNY, SVGAGI (reference sequence). CDR3 amino acids: CASSYSTWGGEQFF. CDR3 sequence (DNA): TGTGCCAGCAGTTACTCTACCTGGGGGGGTGAGCAGTTCTTC.

J is TRBJ1-2 and V is TRBV27, with 8 bases lining up with TRBD1. The V segment lost 4 bases and the J segment 0 bases; nucleotides outside the gene matches: 4. Germline V gives CDR1 MNHEY, CDR2 SMNVEV (reference sequence). This CDR3 is built from 15 residues. The CDR3 is CASSSPDRANYGYTF. In DNA form, the CDR3 reads TGTGCCAGCAGTTCCCCGGACAGGGCTAACTATGGCTACACCTTC.

This chain joins TRBV4-1 and TRBJ1-6; D may be TRBD1 (6 bases). The CDR3 totals 16 residues. Per the germline V gene, CDR1 is MGHRA and CDR2 is YSYEKL. Trimming removed 6 bases at V and 5 bases at J, with 17 bases between. The CDR3 region is CASRDSANRNNSPLHF. CDR3 DNA: TGCGCCAGCAGGGACAGCGCCAACCGCAATAATTCACCCCTCCACTTT.

This clone turned up a few times. The chain couples TRBV29-1 to TRBJ1-2; TRBD1 is a possible D gene (5 bases). Germline CDR1 reads SQVTM; CDR2 reads ANQGSEA. V was clipped by 3 bases and J by 4 bases, with 18 bases between them. The CDR3 covers 15 residues. The CDR3 loop reads CSVDAVRDSRYGYTF. CDR3 bases: TGCAGCGTTGACGCGGTCCGAGACAGCCGCTATGGCTACACCTTC.

The V gene is TRBV5-1, the J gene TRBJ2-1; TRBD1 is a possible D gene (6 bases). Germline-derived CDR1 and CDR2 are SGHRS and YFSETQ. The V end was cut by 9 bases, the J end by 4 bases, with 11 bases between. The CDR3 has 12 amino acids. This chain's CDR3 is CATGGQYNEQFF. The DNA for the CDR3 is TGCGCCACCGGAGGACAGTACAATGAGCAGTTCTTC.

This clone has just a few counts. The V and J genes are TRBV7-2 and TRBJ1-3, with D hard to call. The V and J ends lost 0 bases and 4 bases respectively, with 4 bases between them. Germline V gene lookup returns CDR1 SGHTA and CDR2 FQGNSA. The CDR3 sequence is 13 residues long. CDR3 amino acids: CASSLAEGNTIYF. Here the CDR3 DNA reads TGTGCCAGCAGCTTAGCGGAGGGAAACACCATATATTTT.

This sequence joins TRBV19 and TRBJ2-2; tentatively, D is TRBD2 (5 bases). V lost 5 bases and J lost 3, with 10 bases in between. In germline, CDR1 is LNHDA, CDR2 SQIVND (reference sequence). The CDR3 is 14 residues long. The DNA of the CDR3 is TGTGCCAGTAGTGGGAGAGGGTACACCGGGGAGCTGTTTTTT. Protein sequence: CASSGRGYTGELFF.

The V and J genes are TRBV27 and TRBJ2-1; 10 bases fit TRBD2. This CDR3 has 15 residues. Germline trimming cut 10 bases from V and 5 bases from J; bases unmatched to any gene: 11. The germline V gene encodes CDR1 MNHEY and CDR2 SMNVEV (reference sequence). CDR3 DNA: TGTGCCACCTTTGAAGCGGGAGGGCCGCACAATGAGCAGTTCTTC. Its translation is CATFEAGGPHNEQFF.

The chain combines TRBV3-1 (or the pseudogene TRBV3-2) with TRBJ2-1, with 8 bases lining up with TRBD2. Germline assignment: CDR1 LGHDT and CDR2 YNNKEL (reference sequence). Losses at the gene ends were 3 bases for V and 4 bases for J; bases not matched to a gene: 2. The CDR3 is 14 amino acids. The DNA of the CDR3 is TGTGCCAGCAGCCACGGGGGGGGATACAATGAGCAGTTCTTC. Translation: CASSHGGGYNEQFF.

The rearrangement links TRBV29-1 to TRBJ1-1; TRBD1 might be the D (5 bases). The ends were cut back, 6 bases at V and 2 bases at J, with 19 bases in the middle. In germline, CDR1 is SQVTM, CDR2 ANQGSEA. The CDR3 spans 15 residues. CDR3 loop: CSVREQDRYNTEAFF. The CDR3 nucleotides are TGCAGCGTCCGCGAACAGGACCGGTATAACACTGAAGCTTTCTTT. Looking up the rest from reference TRBV29-1 and TRBJ1-1 gives the full variable domain: SAVISQKPSRDICQRGTSLTIQCQVDSQVTMMFWYRQQPGQSLTLIATANQGSEATYESGFVIDKFPISRPNLTFSTLTVSNMSPEDSSIYLCSVREQDRYNTEAFFGQGTRLTVV.

A single count supports this clone. The chain recombines TRBV18 with TRBJ1-5, with D perhaps TRBD1 (5 bases). This CDR3 is 14 amino acids long. V lost 2 bases and J 6 bases, leaving 11 bases between the germline ends. Per germline, CDR1 KGHSH and CDR2 LQKENI. For the CDR3, the DNA is TGTGCCAGCTCACCAGCGGCAGGGCCTCAGCCCCAGCATTTT. Protein sequence: CASSPAAGPQPQHF.

The rearrangement uses TRBV30 and TRBJ1-6; D unclear. Trimming left V 0 bases short and J 7 bases short, with 10 bases between. The CDR3 has 14 amino acids. Per germline, CDR1 GTSNPN and CDR2 SVGIG (reference sequence). The CDR3 sequence is CAWSVDGLNSPLHF. CDR3 coding DNA: TGTGCCTGGAGTGTGGACGGACTGAATTCACCCCTCCACTTT. The variable domain in full, completed from reference TRBV30 and TRBJ1-6, reads SQTIHQWPATLVQPVGSPLSLECTVEGTSNPNLYWYRQAAGRGLQLLFYSVGIGQISSEVPQNLSASRPQDRQFILSSKKLLLSDSGFYLCAWSVDGLNSPLHFGNGTRLTVT.

The J gene is TRBJ1-1, the V gene TRBV5-6; possibly TRBD1 for D (6 bases). Germline CDR1 reads SGHDT; CDR2 reads YYEEEE. The CDR3 is made up of 15 amino acids. The V and J ends lost 1 base and 4 bases respectively, with 14 bases between them. CDR3 protein: CASSLLPVRGTEAFF. CDR3 nucleotides: TGTGCCAGCAGCTTGCTACCGGTCAGGGGCACTGAAGCTTTCTTT. Based on the CDR3 plus reference TRBV5-6 and TRBJ1-1, the full variable domain is DAGVTQSPTHLIKTRGQQVTLRCSPKSGHDTVSWYQQALGQGPQFIFQYYEEEERQRGNFPDRFSGHQFPNYSSELNVNALLLGDSALYLCASSLLPVRGTEAFFGQGTRLTVV.

This clone was counted only a few times. The gene calls are TRBV4-1 and TRBJ2-3, with 13 bases identical to TRBD2. V lost 3 bases, J lost 7 bases, and 7 bases stayed unmatched. The germline gives CDR1 MGHRA, CDR2 YSYEKL. This CDR3 spans 16 amino acids. This CDR3 is CASSQATSGGANTQYF. CDR3 coding DNA: TGCGCCAGCAGCCAGGCTACTAGCGGGGGGGCAAATACGCAGTATTTT.

The gene calls are TRBV2 and TRBJ1-4, with D tentatively TRBD1 (5 bases). V lost 8 bases, J lost 10 bases, and 14 bases lay in between. CDR3 length equals 12 residues. CDR1 and CDR2 (germline): SNHLY, FYNNEI. The CDR3 protein is CASRPGIGKLFF. CDR3 nucleotides: TGTGCCAGCCGACCAGGGATAGGAAAACTGTTTTTT.

The chain links TRBV29-1 to TRBJ1-5; D is possibly TRBD1 (6 bases). The V end lost 7 bases, the J end lost 4 bases, and 26 bases lay between the germline ends. CDR3 length: 17 residues. The germline V gene has CDR1 SQVTM and CDR2 ANQGSEA. This CDR3 is CSARGAYWKIENQPQHF. The CDR3, as DNA: TGCAGCGCACGGGGGGCTTATTGGAAGATAGAAAATCAGCCCCAGCATTTT.

This chain joins TRBV19 and TRBJ1-1, with 8 bases identical to TRBD1. CDR1 is LNHDA, CDR2 SQIVND, per germline (reference sequence). This CDR3 has 13 amino acids. After removal of 9 bases from V and 4 bases from J, the junction contained 7 bases not matched to a gene. For the CDR3, the DNA is TGTGCCAGCAGCAGGGGGCGTCGCACTGAAGCTTTCTTT. It specifies CASSRGRRTEAFF.

This chain uses TRBV4-1 with TRBJ2-3; D remains ambiguous. The CDR3 loop spans 16 amino acids. CDR1 is MGHRA and CDR2 is YSYEKL in the germline V gene. The V and J ends lost 1 base and 1 base respectively, with 12 bases between them. In nucleotides, the CDR3 is TGCGCCAGCAGCCAAGGTCATTCAGAGGGCACAGATACGCAGTATTTT. Its translation is CASSQGHSEGTDTQYF.

The gene calls are TRBV6-1 and TRBJ1-5; possible D gene TRBD1, 6 bases. The V and J ends lost 6 bases and 3 bases respectively, with 9 bases between them. The CDR3 extends over 13 amino acids. Germline CDR1 is MNHNS and CDR2 is SASEGT. The CDR3 loop is CASRQGSNQPQHF. The DNA of the CDR3 is TGTGCCAGCAGACAGGGCTCCAATCAGCCCCAGCATTTT.

The gene calls are TRBV10-2 and TRBJ2-1, with D possibly TRBD1 on 6 matching bases. The V and J ends lost 5 bases and 7 bases respectively, with 18 bases between them. CDR3 size: 15 residues. Germline CDR1 and CDR2: WSHSY and SAAADI. The CDR3 coding sequence is TGCGCCAGCAGTAGGACAGCCGATATAAGAAATGAGCAGTTCTTC. As protein: CASSRTADIRNEQFF.

This chain links TRBV29-1 with TRBJ1-2; D is ambiguous. V was shortened by 6 bases and J by 3 bases, with 14 bases between the two germline ends. Germline assignment: CDR1 SQVTM and CDR2 ANQGSEA. This CDR3 comprises 13 residues. The chain's CDR3 is CSVSVGEDYGYTF. DNA for the CDR3: TGCAGCGTATCAGTTGGGGAGGACTATGGCTACACCTTC.